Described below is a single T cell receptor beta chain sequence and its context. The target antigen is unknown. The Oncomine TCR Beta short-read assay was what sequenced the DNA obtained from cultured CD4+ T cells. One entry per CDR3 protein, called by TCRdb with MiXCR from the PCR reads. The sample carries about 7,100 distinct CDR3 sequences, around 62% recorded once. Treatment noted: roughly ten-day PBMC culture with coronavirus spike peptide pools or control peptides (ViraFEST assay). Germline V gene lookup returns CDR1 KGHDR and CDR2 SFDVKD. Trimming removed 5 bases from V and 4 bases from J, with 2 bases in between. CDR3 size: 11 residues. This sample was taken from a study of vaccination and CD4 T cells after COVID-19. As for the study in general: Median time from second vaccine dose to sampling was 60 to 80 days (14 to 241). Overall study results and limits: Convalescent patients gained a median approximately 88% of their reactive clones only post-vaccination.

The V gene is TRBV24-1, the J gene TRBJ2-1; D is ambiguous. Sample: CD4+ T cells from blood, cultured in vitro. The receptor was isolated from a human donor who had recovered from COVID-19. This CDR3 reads CATSGYNEQFF. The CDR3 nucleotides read TGTGCCACCAGTGGATACAATGAGCAGTTCTTC.